This TCR beta chain stems from a study of neurological immune-mediated disorders. Study-level findings and limits: The multiple sclerosis repertoire cluster was not associated with any clinical or MRI feature. The absence of any CDR3 amino acid sequence shared by expanded clones across subjects suggests that repertoires were private in all groups.

2 million PBMCs stored at -80 C were the source of the unsorted libraries. This CDR3 comprises 13 residues. With 6 bases removed from V and 8 bases from J, the gap between germline ends came to 15 bases. Germline CDR1 and CDR2: SGHKS and YYEKEE (reference sequence). In this sample, this clonotype turned up many times. Antigen unknown. cDNA was made by 5'RACE with 10-nucleotide random UMIs. TCRdb re-analysed the 5' RACE reads in MiXCR, keeping a single row per CDR3 protein. Of under 80,000 distinct CDR3 sequences in the sample, roughly 5.5% were seen once. The genes are TRBV5-5 and TRBJ2-1; TRBD2 might be the D (6 bases). This receptor was taken from a woman between 25 and 40 years old with multiple sclerosis. The specimen was PBMCs. CDR3 coding DNA: TGTGCCAGCACCGTTAGCTGGGGGGATGAGCAGTTCTTC. It translates to CASTVSWGDEQFF.